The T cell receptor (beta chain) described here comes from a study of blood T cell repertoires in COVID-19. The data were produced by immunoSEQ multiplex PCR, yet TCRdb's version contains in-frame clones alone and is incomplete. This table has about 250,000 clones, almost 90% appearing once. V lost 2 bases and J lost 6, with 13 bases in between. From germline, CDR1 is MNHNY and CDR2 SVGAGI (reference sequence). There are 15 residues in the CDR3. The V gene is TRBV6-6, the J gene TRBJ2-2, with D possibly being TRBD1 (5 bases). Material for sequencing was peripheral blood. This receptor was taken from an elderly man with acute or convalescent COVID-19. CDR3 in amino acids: CASSYSREVAGELFF. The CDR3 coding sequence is TGTGCCAGCAGTTACAGCAGGGAAGTGGCCGGGGAGCTGTTTTTT.